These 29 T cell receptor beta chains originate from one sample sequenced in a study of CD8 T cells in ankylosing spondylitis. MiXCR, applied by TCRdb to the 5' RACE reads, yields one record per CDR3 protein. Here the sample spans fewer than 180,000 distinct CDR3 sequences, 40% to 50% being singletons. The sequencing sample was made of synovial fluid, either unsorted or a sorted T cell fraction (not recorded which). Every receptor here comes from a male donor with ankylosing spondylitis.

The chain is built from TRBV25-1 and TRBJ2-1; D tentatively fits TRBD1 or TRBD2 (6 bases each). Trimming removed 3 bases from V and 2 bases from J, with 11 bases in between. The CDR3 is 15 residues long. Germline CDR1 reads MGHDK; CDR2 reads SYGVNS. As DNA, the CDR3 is TGTGCCAGCAGTGACGGGGGCGCGACCTACAATGAGCAGTTCTTC. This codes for CASSDGGATYNEQFF.

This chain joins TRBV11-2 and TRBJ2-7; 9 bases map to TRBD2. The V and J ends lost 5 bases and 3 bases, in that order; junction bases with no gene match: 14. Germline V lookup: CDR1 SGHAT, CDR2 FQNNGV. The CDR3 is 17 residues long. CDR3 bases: TGTGCCAGCAGCCCCCTCCCCGCTAGCGGGGAATTCTACGAGCAGTACTTC. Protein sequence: CASSPLPASGEFYEQYF.

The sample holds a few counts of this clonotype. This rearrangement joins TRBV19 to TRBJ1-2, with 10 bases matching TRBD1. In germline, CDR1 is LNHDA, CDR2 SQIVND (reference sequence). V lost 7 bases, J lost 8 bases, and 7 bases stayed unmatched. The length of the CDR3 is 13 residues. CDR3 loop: CASTPGTGVGYTF. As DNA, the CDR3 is TGTGCCAGTACCCCGGGGACAGGGGTCGGCTACACCTTC. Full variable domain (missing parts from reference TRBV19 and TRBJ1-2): DGGITQSPKYLFRKEGQNVTLSCEQNLNHDAMYWYRQDPGQGLRLIYYSQIVNDFQKGDIAEGYSVSREKKESFPLTVTSAQKNPTAFYLCASTPGTGVGYTFGSGTRLTVV.

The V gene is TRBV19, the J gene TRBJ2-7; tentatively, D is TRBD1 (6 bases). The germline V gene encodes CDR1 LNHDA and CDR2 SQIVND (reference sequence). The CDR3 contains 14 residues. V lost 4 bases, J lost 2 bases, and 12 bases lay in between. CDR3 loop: CASSNGQGTYEQYF. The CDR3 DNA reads TGTGCCAGTAGTAACGGGCAGGGGACCTACGAGCAGTACTTC.

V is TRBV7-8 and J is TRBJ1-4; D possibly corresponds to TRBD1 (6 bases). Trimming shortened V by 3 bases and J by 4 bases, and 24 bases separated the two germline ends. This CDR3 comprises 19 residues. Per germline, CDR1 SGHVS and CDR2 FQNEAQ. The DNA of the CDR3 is TGTGCCAGCAGCTTCCCACAGGGCCCCCGGGTCAGTGGTAATGAAAAACTGTTTTTT. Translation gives CASSFPQGPRVSGNEKLFF.

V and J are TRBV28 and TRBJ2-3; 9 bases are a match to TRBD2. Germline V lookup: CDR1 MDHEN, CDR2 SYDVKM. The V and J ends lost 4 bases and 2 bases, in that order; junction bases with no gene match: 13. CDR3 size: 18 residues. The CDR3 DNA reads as TGTGCCAGCAGTTCAGAGCGGGAGGTGTACTTACACACAGATACGCAGTATTTT. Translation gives CASSSEREVYLHTDTQYF. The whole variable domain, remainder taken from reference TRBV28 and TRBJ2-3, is DVKVTQSSRYLVKRTGEKVFLECVQDMDHENMFWYRQDPGLGLRLIYFSYDVKMKEKGDIPEGYSVSREKKERFSLILESASTNQTSMYLCASSSEREVYLHTDTQYFGPGTRLTVL.

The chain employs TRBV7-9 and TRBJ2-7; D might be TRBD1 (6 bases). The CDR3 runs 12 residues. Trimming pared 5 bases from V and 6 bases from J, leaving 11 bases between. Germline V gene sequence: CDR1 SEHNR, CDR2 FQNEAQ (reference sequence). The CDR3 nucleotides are TGTGCCAGCAGCCCAGGGGTAACCGAGCAGTACTTC. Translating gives CASSPGVTEQYF.

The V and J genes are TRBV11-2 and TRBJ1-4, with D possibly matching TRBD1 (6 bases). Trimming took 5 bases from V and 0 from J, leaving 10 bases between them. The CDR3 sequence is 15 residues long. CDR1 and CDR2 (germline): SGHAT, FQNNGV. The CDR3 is CASSRWTATNEKLFF. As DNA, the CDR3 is TGTGCCAGCAGCCGATGGACAGCAACTAATGAAAAACTGTTTTTT.

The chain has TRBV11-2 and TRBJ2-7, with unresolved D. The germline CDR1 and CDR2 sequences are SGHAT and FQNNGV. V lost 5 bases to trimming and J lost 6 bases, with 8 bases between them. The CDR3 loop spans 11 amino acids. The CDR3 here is CASSRTTEQYF. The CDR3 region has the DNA TGTGCCAGCAGCCGAACAACCGAGCAGTACTTC.

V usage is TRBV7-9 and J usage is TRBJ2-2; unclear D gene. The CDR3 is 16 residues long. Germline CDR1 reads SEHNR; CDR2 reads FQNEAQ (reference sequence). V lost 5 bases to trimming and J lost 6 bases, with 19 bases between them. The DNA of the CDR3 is TGTGCCAGCAGCCTAAAAATCCCATCCTATTCCGGGGAGCTGTTTTTT. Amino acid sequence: CASSLKIPSYSGELFF.

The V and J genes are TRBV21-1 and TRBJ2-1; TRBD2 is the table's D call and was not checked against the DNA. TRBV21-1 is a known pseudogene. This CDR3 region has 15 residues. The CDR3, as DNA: TGTGCCAGCAGCATAGGACTAGCGGTTTACAATGAGCAGTTCTTC. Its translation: CASSIGLAVYNEQFF.

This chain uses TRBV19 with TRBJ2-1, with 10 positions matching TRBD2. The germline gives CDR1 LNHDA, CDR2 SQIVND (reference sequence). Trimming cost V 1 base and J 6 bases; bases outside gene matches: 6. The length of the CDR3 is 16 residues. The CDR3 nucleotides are TGTGCCAGTAGTATAGTACCTAGCGGGGGACTCAATGAGCAGTTCTTC. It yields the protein CASSIVPSGGLNEQFF.

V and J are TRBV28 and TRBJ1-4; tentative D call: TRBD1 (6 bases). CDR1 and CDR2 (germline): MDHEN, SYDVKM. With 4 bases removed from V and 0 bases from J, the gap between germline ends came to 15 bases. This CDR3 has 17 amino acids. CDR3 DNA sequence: TGTGCCAGCAGTTCCCATTGGACAGCCTCAACTAATGAAAAACTGTTTTTT. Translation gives CASSSHWTASTNEKLFF.

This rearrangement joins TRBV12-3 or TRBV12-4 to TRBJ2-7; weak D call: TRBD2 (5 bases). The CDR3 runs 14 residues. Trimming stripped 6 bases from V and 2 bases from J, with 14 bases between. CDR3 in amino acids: CASSPDWEPYEQYF. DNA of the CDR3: TGTGCCAGCAGCCCCGACTGGGAGCCCTACGAGCAGTACTTC.

The CDR3 spells CASSFFRLAGVDTQYF. The CDR3 bases are TGTGCCAGCAGCTTCTTCCGACTAGCGGGAGTGGATACGCAGTATTTT. The V call is TRBV7-3, the J call TRBJ2-3; 12 bases match TRBD2. V shed 3 bases and J 6 bases; nucleotides not matched to a gene: 7. Germline CDR1 and CDR2: SGHTA and FQGTGA. The CDR3 runs 16 residues.

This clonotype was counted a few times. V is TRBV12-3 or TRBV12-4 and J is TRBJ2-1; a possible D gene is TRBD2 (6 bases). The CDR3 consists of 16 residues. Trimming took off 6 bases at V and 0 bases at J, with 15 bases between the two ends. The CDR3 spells CASSPGGASSYNEQFF. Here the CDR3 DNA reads TGTGCCAGCAGCCCCGGAGGGGCCAGCTCCTACAATGAGCAGTTCTTC.

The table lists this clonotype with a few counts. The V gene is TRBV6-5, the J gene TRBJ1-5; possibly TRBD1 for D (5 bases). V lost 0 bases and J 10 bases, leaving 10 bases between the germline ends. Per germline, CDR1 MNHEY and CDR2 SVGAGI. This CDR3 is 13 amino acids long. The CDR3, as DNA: TGTGCCAGCAGTTACTCCAGGGTTGAACCCCAGCATTTT. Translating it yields CASSYSRVEPQHF.

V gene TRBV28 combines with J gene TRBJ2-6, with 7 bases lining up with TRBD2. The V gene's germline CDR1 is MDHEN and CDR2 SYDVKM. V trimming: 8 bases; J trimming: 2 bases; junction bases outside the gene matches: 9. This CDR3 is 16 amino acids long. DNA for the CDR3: TGTGCCAGCCACGGGGGAGGGTATACTGGGGCCAACGTCCTGACTTTC. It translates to CASHGGGYTGANVLTF.

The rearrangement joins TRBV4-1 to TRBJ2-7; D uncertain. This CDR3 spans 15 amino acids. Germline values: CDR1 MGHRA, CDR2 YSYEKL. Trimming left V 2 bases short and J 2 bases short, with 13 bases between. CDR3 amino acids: CASSQLGLSAYEQYF. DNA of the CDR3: TGCGCCAGCAGCCAACTTGGCCTATCAGCCTACGAGCAGTACTTC.

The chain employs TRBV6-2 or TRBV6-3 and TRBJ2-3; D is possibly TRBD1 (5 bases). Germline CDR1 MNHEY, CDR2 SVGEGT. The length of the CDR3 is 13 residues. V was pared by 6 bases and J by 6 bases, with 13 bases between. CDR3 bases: TGTGCCAGCAGGCTCAGGGTCCCGGATACGCAGTATTTT. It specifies CASRLRVPDTQYF.

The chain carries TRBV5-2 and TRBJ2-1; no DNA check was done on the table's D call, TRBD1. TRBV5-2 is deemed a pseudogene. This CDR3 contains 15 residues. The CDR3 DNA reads TGTGCCATGAGCCCTGGGACAGACCACTACAATGAGCAGTTCTTC. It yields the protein CAMSPGTDHYNEQFF.

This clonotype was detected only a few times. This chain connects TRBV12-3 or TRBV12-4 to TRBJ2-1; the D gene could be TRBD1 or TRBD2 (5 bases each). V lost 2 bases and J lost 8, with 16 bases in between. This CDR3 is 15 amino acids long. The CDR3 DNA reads TGTGCCAGCAGTTTAAGGGACCTCCTCGCCTATGAGCAGTTCTTC. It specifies CASSLRDLLAYEQFF.

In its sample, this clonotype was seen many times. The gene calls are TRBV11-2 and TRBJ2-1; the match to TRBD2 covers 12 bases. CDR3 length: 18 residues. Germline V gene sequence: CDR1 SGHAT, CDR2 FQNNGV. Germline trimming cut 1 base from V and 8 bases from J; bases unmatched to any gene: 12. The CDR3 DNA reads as TGTGCCAGCAGCTTAGTACCCCGGAGACTAGCGGGGGTAGATGAGCAGTTCTTC. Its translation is CASSLVPRRLAGVDEQFF.

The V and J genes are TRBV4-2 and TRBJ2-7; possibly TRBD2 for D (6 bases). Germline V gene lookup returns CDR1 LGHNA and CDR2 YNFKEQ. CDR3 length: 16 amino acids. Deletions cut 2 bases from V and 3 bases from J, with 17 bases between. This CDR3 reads CASSQPGRLVGYEQYF. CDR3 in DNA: TGTGCCAGCAGCCAACCAGGGCGACTAGTGGGCTACGAGCAGTACTTC.

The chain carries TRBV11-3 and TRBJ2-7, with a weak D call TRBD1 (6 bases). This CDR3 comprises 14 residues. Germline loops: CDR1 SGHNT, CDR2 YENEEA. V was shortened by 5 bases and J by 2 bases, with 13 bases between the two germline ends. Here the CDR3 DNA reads TGTGCCAGCAGCGCGGACAGTGGACCCTACGAGCAGTACTTC. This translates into CASSADSGPYEQYF.

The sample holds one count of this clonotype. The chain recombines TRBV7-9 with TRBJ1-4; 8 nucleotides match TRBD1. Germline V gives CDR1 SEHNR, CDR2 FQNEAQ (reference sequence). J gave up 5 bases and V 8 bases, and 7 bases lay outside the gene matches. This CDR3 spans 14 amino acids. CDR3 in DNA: TGTGCCAGCGCCTCCCGGGACAGGAATGAAAAACTGTTTTTT. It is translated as CASASRDRNEKLFF.

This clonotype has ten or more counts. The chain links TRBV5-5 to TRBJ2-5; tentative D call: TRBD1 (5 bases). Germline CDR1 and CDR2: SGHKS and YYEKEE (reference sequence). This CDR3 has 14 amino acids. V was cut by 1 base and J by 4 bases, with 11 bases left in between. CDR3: CASSLLGRAETQYF. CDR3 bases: TGTGCCAGCAGCTTGTTAGGCAGGGCAGAGACCCAGTACTTC.

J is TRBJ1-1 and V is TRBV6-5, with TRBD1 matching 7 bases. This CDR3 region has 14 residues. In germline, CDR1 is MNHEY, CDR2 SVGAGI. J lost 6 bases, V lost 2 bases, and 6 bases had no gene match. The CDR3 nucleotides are TGTGCCAGCAGTTACATAGGGGGCTCCTCTGAAGCTTTCTTT. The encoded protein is CASSYIGGSSEAFF.

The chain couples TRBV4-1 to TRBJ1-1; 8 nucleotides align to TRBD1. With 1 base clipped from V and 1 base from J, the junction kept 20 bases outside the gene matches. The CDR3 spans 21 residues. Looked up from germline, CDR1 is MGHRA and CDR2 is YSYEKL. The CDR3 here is CASSQAKVLNPRQGRNTEAFF. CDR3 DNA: TGCGCCAGCAGCCAAGCTAAGGTCCTCAATCCACGACAGGGGAGGAACACTGAAGCTTTCTTT.